These 28 T cell receptor beta chains came from one sample sequenced in a study of CD8+ T cells in alopecia areata. Extracted from the samples, RNA was reverse transcribed into cDNA to serve as the sequencing template. Using immunoSEQ multiplex PCR, the repertoire was profiled, and TCRdb retains in-frame clones only, with some absent. The table lists about 110,000 clones, 55% to 60% of them singletons. The sample consisted of NKG2D-low CD8+ T cells sorted from blood. These receptors all come from a human donor with alopecia areata.

The V gene is TRBV14, the J gene TRBJ2-3; weak D call: TRBD1 (5 bases). The germline CDR1 and CDR2 sequences are SGHDN and FVKESK. V was pared by 5 bases and J by 3 bases, with 21 bases between. CDR3 length: 17 residues. CDR3 DNA sequence: TGTGCCAGCAGCTTAAAGTCCGTCAGGGTTGATACAGATACGCAGTATTTT. Translated, it gives CASSLKSVRVDTDTQYF.

The chain carries TRBV19 and TRBJ2-7; D not certain. This CDR3 has 15 amino acids. Trimming left V 2 bases short and J 1 base short, with 12 bases between. Germline V gives CDR1 LNHDA, CDR2 SQIVND (reference sequence). The CDR3 loop reads CASSISRLGSYEQYF. The CDR3 nucleotides read TGTGCCAGTAGTATATCGCGGTTAGGGTCCTACGAGCAGTACTTC.

This clone was found a few times. The chain employs TRBV6-5 and TRBJ2-7, with 8 bases matching TRBD1. The CDR3 has 14 amino acids. Germline CDR1 is MNHEY and CDR2 is SVGAGI. With 6 bases clipped from V and 2 bases from J, the junction kept 6 bases outside the gene matches. The CDR3: CASRHPTGAYEQYF. In nucleotides, the CDR3 is TGTGCCAGCAGACACCCGACAGGGGCCTACGAGCAGTACTTC.

The chain joins TRBV5-6 to TRBJ2-7; D is perhaps TRBD1 or TRBD2 (5 bases each). The CDR3 is 13 residues long. V lost 4 bases, J lost 3 bases, and 11 bases lay in between. Germline V lookup: CDR1 SGHDT, CDR2 YYEEEE. DNA of the CDR3: TGTGCCAGCAGCGAGGGACGGTTCTACGAGCAGTACTTC. It specifies CASSEGRFYEQYF.

The CDR3 loop is CATSRDLLTGSYEQYF. The CDR3 DNA is TGTGCCACCAGCAGAGATTTACTCACAGGATCCTACGAGCAGTACTTC. This chain links TRBV15 with TRBJ2-7; weak D call: TRBD1 (5 bases). The CDR3 extends over 16 amino acids. V was clipped by 0 bases and J by 1 base, with 13 bases between them. Germline CDR1 LNHNV, CDR2 YYDKDF (reference sequence). Full variable domain (missing parts from reference TRBV15 and TRBJ2-7): DAMVIQNPRYQVTQFGKPVTLSCSQTLNHNVMYWYQQKSSQAPKLLFHYYDKDFNNEADTPDNFQSRRPNTSFCFLDIRSPGLGDTAMYLCATSRDLLTGSYEQYFGPGTRLTVT.

The chain joins TRBV9 to TRBJ1-3, with D unresolved. Per germline, CDR1 SGDLS and CDR2 YYNGEE. The CDR3 is 15 residues long. The V and J ends lost 4 bases and 2 bases respectively, with 13 bases between them. CDR3: CASSPGGGPGNTIYF. The CDR3, as DNA: TGTGCCAGCAGCCCCGGCGGCGGGCCTGGAAACACCATATATTTT.

About this clone: The same CDR3 can be traced to other DNA sequences in this sample. The chain is built from TRBV19 and TRBJ2-7; no definite D call. The CDR3 spans 12 residues. In germline, CDR1 is LNHDA, CDR2 SQIVND (reference sequence). V lost 5 bases, J lost 4 bases, and 9 bases lay in between. CDR3: CASSPGGYEQYF. The CDR3, as DNA: TGTGCCAGTAGTCCCGGTGGGTACGAGCAGTACTTC.

This clone was found a few times. It is likely a read error: a sequence one base away is far more abundant. Other DNA sequences from this sample encode an identical CDR3 as well. This chain uses TRBV7-2 with TRBJ2-1; tentatively, D is TRBD1 or TRBD2 (5 bases each). This CDR3 contains 14 residues. V lost 3 bases, J lost 10 bases, and 16 bases lay in between. Germline V gene sequence: CDR1 SGHTA, CDR2 FQGNSA. The CDR3 DNA follows: TGTGCCAGCAGCTTGGGGGTAGCGTCGGGGGAGCAGTTCTTC. Its protein is CASSLGVASGEQFF.

V gene TRBV6-5 combines with J gene TRBJ1-1, with D possibly TRBD1 on 5 matching bases. The length of the CDR3 is 15 residues. Between the trimmed V and J ends, which lost 5 bases and 4 bases, there was a span of 17 bases. Germline CDR1 reads MNHEY; CDR2 reads SVGAGI. Written as DNA, the CDR3 is TGTGCCAGCAGTCCTAACGGGGGTAAGAGCACTGAAGCTTTCTTT. Protein: CASSPNGGKSTEAFF.

V gene TRBV5-1 combines with J gene TRBJ2-1, with 8 bases aligning to TRBD2. Germline-derived CDR1 and CDR2 are SGHRS and YFSETQ. V lost 5 bases and J lost 7; bases outside the gene matches: 11. The CDR3 has 15 residues. The CDR3 bases are TGCGCCAGCAGATCCCGGGAGGGCGTTGTTAATGAGCAGTTCTTC. Translating gives CASRSREGVVNEQFF.

This chain links TRBV4-1 with TRBJ2-7; 7 bases are shared with TRBD2. This CDR3 is built from 14 residues. Trimming removed 1 base from V and 4 bases from J; junction bases left unmatched: 4. The V gene's germline CDR1 is MGHRA and CDR2 YSYEKL. The CDR3 here is CASSQGSSGYEQYF. The CDR3 DNA sequence: TGCGCCAGCAGCCAAGGGAGTAGCGGGTACGAGCAGTACTTC.

This chain links TRBV7-9 with TRBJ2-1, with D possibly TRBD1 on 7 matching bases. The V gene's germline CDR1 is SEHNR and CDR2 FQNEAQ (reference sequence). V lost 4 bases and J 8 bases, leaving 9 bases between the germline ends. This CDR3 comprises 12 residues. CDR3 sequence (DNA): TGTGCCAGCAGCTCCAGGGGGGATGAGCAGTTCTTC. This translates into CASSSRGDEQFF.

The chain uses TRBV5-6 and TRBJ2-5; possibly TRBD2 for D (5 bases). CDR1 SGHDT and CDR2 YYEEEE come from the germline V gene. The CDR3 is 14 residues long. The V and J ends lost 3 bases and 4 bases respectively, with 13 bases between them. The CDR3 region is CASSYSRGRETQYF. In DNA form, the CDR3 reads TGTGCCAGCAGCTATAGCAGAGGGCGAGAGACCCAGTACTTC.

The chain combines TRBV29-1 with TRBJ1-1; 8 bases are shared with TRBD1. The trim removed 6 bases at V and 1 base at J, leaving 4 bases unmatched. Germline CDR1 SQVTM, CDR2 ANQGSEA. The CDR3 has 13 residues. In DNA form, the CDR3 reads TGCAGCGTAATCGGACAGGGGAACACTGAAGCTTTCTTT. Protein sequence: CSVIGQGNTEAFF. The full variable domain, completed using reference TRBV29-1 and TRBJ1-1, is SAVISQKPSRDICQRGTSLTIQCQVDSQVTMMFWYRQQPGQSLTLIATANQGSEATYESGFVIDKFPISRPNLTFSTLTVSNMSPEDSSIYLCSVIGQGNTEAFFGQGTRLTVV.

The gene calls are TRBV7-9 and TRBJ2-1, with TRBD1 identical over 7 bases. The CDR3 contains 15 residues. V was clipped by 0 bases and J by 4 bases; unmatched bases: 3. Per the germline V gene, CDR1 is SEHNR and CDR2 is FQNEAQ (reference sequence). The CDR3 DNA reads TGTGCCAGCAGCTTAGCCGGGACAGATTACAATGAGCAGTTCTTC. Amino acid sequence: CASSLAGTDYNEQFF.

This clone was observed a handful of times. The V call is TRBV7-9, the J call TRBJ2-7; 9 positions agree with TRBD2. Germline V gene sequence: CDR1 SEHNR, CDR2 FQNEAQ (reference sequence). CDR3 length: 16 amino acids. V lost 5 bases, J lost 3 bases, and 11 bases stayed unmatched. CDR3 sequence: CASSARVAGEVYEQYF. Here the CDR3 DNA reads TGTGCCAGCAGCGCAAGGGTAGCGGGAGAAGTCTACGAGCAGTACTTC.

This clone was observed a few times. The J gene is TRBJ1-5, the V gene TRBV2, with a weak D call TRBD1 (5 bases). In germline, CDR1 is SNHLY, CDR2 FYNNEI. Trimming removed 7 bases from V and 2 bases from J, with 12 bases in between. The CDR3 totals 14 residues. CDR3 loop: CASKTETGNQPQHF. The CDR3 DNA is TGTGCCAGCAAGACAGAGACTGGCAATCAGCCCCAGCATTTT.

This clone was seen a few times. The chain employs TRBV28 and TRBJ2-1; D ambiguous. Trimming stripped 4 bases from V and 9 bases from J, with 13 bases between. CDR1 and CDR2 from the germline V gene are MDHEN and SYDVKM. The CDR3 consists of 13 residues. The CDR3 spells CASSSSDGTEQFF. CDR3 coding DNA: TGTGCCAGCAGTTCGTCCGACGGAACTGAGCAGTTCTTC.

The chain is built from TRBV29-1 and TRBJ2-2, with 9 bases lining up with TRBD2. V dropped 5 bases and J dropped 6; count of bases not matched to a gene: 7. The germline V gene encodes CDR1 SQVTM and CDR2 ANQGSEA. CDR3 length: 14 amino acids. In DNA, the CDR3 is TGCAGCGTTCAGGCGGGAGGGAGGGCCGGGGAGCTGTTTTTT. Residues: CSVQAGGRAGELFF.

Notes on this clone: Other nucleotide sequences in the sample specify the same CDR3. The chain couples TRBV5-1 to TRBJ2-2; D uncertain. The V and J ends lost 0 bases and 6 bases respectively, with 3 bases between them. Germline V gene data show CDR1 as SGHRS and CDR2 as YFSETQ. CDR3 length equals 12 residues. CDR3 sequence (DNA): TGCGCCAGCAGCTTGGCATCCGGGGAGCTGTTTTTT. This encodes CASSLASGELFF.

The chain couples TRBV5-6 to TRBJ1-2, with D possibly TRBD1 on 5 matching bases. V was pared by 3 bases and J by 2 bases, with 14 bases between. Germline values: CDR1 SGHDT, CDR2 YYEEEE. This CDR3 is 15 amino acids long. CDR3 in amino acids: CASSSLQGFNYGYTF. As DNA, the CDR3 is TGTGCCAGCAGCTCCCTCCAGGGTTTCAACTATGGCTACACCTTC.

This clone was observed a few times. The V call is TRBV18, the J call TRBJ2-3; 9 bases are shared with TRBD2. CDR1 KGHSH and CDR2 LQKENI come from the germline V gene. This CDR3 has 17 amino acids. Trimming took 3 bases from V and 1 from J; bases not matched to a gene: 8. The CDR3 reads CASSPPEAGGGTDTQYF. The CDR3 DNA is TGTGCCAGCTCACCGCCAGAAGCGGGAGGAGGCACAGATACGCAGTATTTT.

The chain uses TRBV29-1 and TRBJ2-1; a weak D match, TRBD2 (6 bases). The CDR3 length is 14 residues. In germline, CDR1 is SQVTM, CDR2 ANQGSEA. The V gene lost 4 bases and the J gene lost 4 bases, with 14 bases spanning the gap. CDR3 sequence reads: CSVVARGPYNEQFF. The DNA of the CDR3 is TGCAGCGTTGTGGCGCGGGGACCGTACAATGAGCAGTTCTTC.

The chain recombines TRBV2 with TRBJ2-3, with unresolved D. The CDR3 extends over 14 amino acids. Trimming took 9 bases from V and 6 from J, leaving 19 bases between them. CDR1 and CDR2 (germline): SNHLY, FYNNEI. The CDR3 protein is CARRNRKSADTQYF. As DNA, the CDR3 is TGTGCCAGAAGAAACCGGAAGAGTGCGGATACGCAGTATTTT.

The DNA of the CDR3 is TGTGCCAGCAGTCCCCTAGCGGGAGCCTACAATGAGCAGTTCTTC. Translating it yields CASSPLAGAYNEQFF. The chain carries TRBV6-4 and TRBJ2-1, with TRBD2 matching over 10 bases. Germline assignment: CDR1 MRHNA and CDR2 SNTAGT. After removal of 5 bases from V and 2 bases from J, the junction contained 3 bases not matched to a gene. The CDR3 contains 15 residues.

This clone was counted only a few times. The same CDR3 is also encoded by other DNA sequences in this sample. The V call is TRBV7-9, the J call TRBJ2-7; 7 bases are a match to TRBD1. V lost 5 bases, J lost 3 bases, and 4 bases stayed unmatched. CDR1 is SEHNR, CDR2 FQNEAQ, per germline (reference sequence). This CDR3 has 13 residues. The CDR3 region has the DNA TGTGCCAGCAGCCCGGGACAGAACTACGAGCAGTACTTC. Translated: CASSPGQNYEQYF.

A few counts support this clone. The identical CDR3 is also encoded by other nucleotide sequences in the sample. The CDR3 reads CASSFGNEQFF. The CDR3 nucleotides read TGTGCCAGCAGTTTCGGGAATGAGCAGTTCTTC. The rearrangement uses TRBV27 and TRBJ2-1, with D uncertain. Germline assignment: CDR1 MNHEY and CDR2 SMNVEV (reference sequence). The CDR3 contains 11 residues. V lost 3 bases, J lost 7 bases, and 4 bases lay in between.

There are a few counts of this clone. V gene TRBV13 combines with J gene TRBJ1-3; 9 bases map to TRBD1. Unmatched junction bases numbered 4, after V lost 4 bases and J lost 0 bases. Germline CDR1 reads PRHDT; CDR2 reads FYEKMQ (reference sequence). The CDR3 covers 16 residues. CDR3 in amino acids: CASSSGTGFSGNTIYF. The CDR3 DNA reads as TGTGCCAGCAGCTCCGGGACAGGGTTCTCTGGAAACACCATATATTTT. Variable domain in full (rest from reference TRBV13 and TRBJ1-3): AAGVIQSPRHLIKEKRETATLKCYPIPRHDTVYWYQQGPGQDPQFLISFYEKMQSDKGSIPDRFSAQQFSDYHSELNMSSLELGDSALYFCASSSGTGFSGNTIYFGEGSWLTVV.